This T cell receptor beta chain was observed in a study of cytomegalovirus exposure and HLA in healthy donors. It was with 60 Vbeta and 13 Jbeta primers that the PCR ran. This table comes from immunoSEQ multiplex PCR, and its TCRdb copy is limited to in-frame clones, with some not included. Reported are some 70,000 clones; the ten largest clones contain roughly 2.7%. Study-wide findings and caveats: A missense DCLRE1C variant was associated with V- and J-gene trimming of TCR beta chains in a later analysis, and an independent cohort replicated the association.

This CDR3 contains 12 residues. V lost 5 bases and J lost 9, with 14 bases in between. CDR1 SGHAT and CDR2 FQNNGV come from the germline V gene. Turning to this clone: Antigen specificity is unknown.

The specimen was PBMCs. The source of this sequence is a middle-aged man in good health and CMV-seronegative. The V and J genes are TRBV11-2 and TRBJ2-7, with a tentative D call TRBD2 (6 bases). CDR3 coding DNA: TGTGCCAGCAGCCAGACCGGGGGAGGGCAGTACTTC. Residues: CASSQTGGGQYF.